The next 25 T cell receptor beta chains were all read from a single sample in a study of blood T cells in healthy people across ages. The use of a sample-barcoded 5' primer and a J-beta primer mix characterized a second PCR of roughly 6 to 11 cycles. One entry per CDR3 protein, called by TCRdb with MiXCR from the 5' RACE reads. The sample yields around 500,000 distinct CDR3 sequences, around 50% seen once. The specimen was blood. The origin of the receptors is a man aged 80 or over in good health.

The chain recombines TRBV29-1 with TRBJ2-5; 8 nucleotides match TRBD2. The germline gives CDR1 SQVTM, CDR2 ANQGSEA. This CDR3 comprises 12 residues. The V segment lost 6 bases and the J segment 5 bases; nucleotides outside the gene matches: 5. The CDR3 DNA reads TGCAGCGTCTATAGCGGGGATGAGACCCAGTACTTC. Its translation is CSVYSGDETQYF.

With regard to this clonotype: At one of its ends the junction is not consistent with the germline gene, which may arise from a read error. The chain links TRBV20-1 to TRBJ1-2; D is unclear. The CDR3 spans 12 residues. Germline V CDR1 and CDR2: DFQATT, SNEGSKA (reference sequence). CDR3 residues: CSARDLTNGCTF. The CDR3 region has the DNA TGCAGTGCTAGAGATCTTACCAATGGCTGCACCTTC.

The chain recombines TRBV7-2 with TRBJ2-1; tentatively, D is TRBD2 (6 bases). Germline lookup yields CDR1 SGHTA and CDR2 FQGNSA. Between the trimmed V and J ends, which lost 4 bases and 14 bases, there was a span of 15 bases. There are 12 residues in the CDR3. CDR3 nucleotide sequence: TGTGCCAGCAGCTCAGAAGGGTCTAGCGAGTTCTTC. This sequence encodes CASSSEGSSEFF.

With regard to this clonotype: Mismatch with germline at one junction end may stem from a read error. The V call is TRBV7-2, the J call TRBJ2-5, with D unresolved. In germline, CDR1 is SGHTA, CDR2 FQGNSA. CDR3 length equals 13 residues. The CDR3 coding sequence is TGTGCCAGCAGCGTAGCTCCGCAAGAGACCCAGTACTTC. This sequence encodes CASSVAPQETQYF. Complete variable domain (other parts from reference TRBV7-2 and TRBJ2-5): GAGVSQSPSNKVTEKGKDVELRCDPISGHTALYWYRQSLGQGLEFLIYFQGNSAPDKSGLPSDRFSAERTGGSVSTLTIQRTQQEDSAVYLCASSVAPQETQYFGPGTRLLVL.

The chain combines TRBV29-1 with TRBJ1-2; D possibly corresponds to TRBD1 (5 bases). Per germline, CDR1 SQVTM and CDR2 ANQGSEA. The CDR3 length is 12 residues. Deletions cut 3 bases from V and 0 bases from J, with 5 bases between. CDR3 DNA sequence: TGCAGCGTTGAGGGACCTAACTATGGCTACACCTTC. It encodes CSVEGPNYGYTF.

Turning to this clonotype: A much larger clone is a single base away; this may be a read error. The rearrangement links TRBV6-5 to TRBJ1-2; D unresolved. The V end lost 6 bases, the J end lost 8 bases, and 16 bases lay between the germline ends. Germline lookup yields CDR1 MNHEY and CDR2 SVGAGI. The CDR3 extends over 13 amino acids. The CDR3 region is CASRVRAAEGYTF. CDR3 nucleotides: TGTGCCAGCAGGGTGAGGGCAGCGGAGGGCTACACCTTC.

The gene calls are TRBV4-1 and TRBJ2-1; TRBD2 matches 8 bases. The DNA end lines up better with TRBJ2-7; the J call may be wrong. The CDR3 sequence is 17 residues long. The germline CDR1 and CDR2 sequences are MGHRA and YSYEKL. The CDR3 is CASSQTSGGRLYNEQYF. The DNA of the CDR3 is TGCGCCAGCAGCCAAACCAGCGGGGGAAGATTATACAATGAGCAGTACTTC.

The chain is built from TRBV27 and TRBJ2-5, with D perhaps TRBD2 (6 bases). The J call may be in error: the DNA end matches TRBJ2-7 better. CDR1 is MNHEY and CDR2 is SMNVEV in the germline V gene (reference sequence). This CDR3 is 14 amino acids long. The CDR3 bases are TGTGCCAGCAGTTTAATGGGAGGTTCTTACGAGCAGTACTTC. Translating gives CASSLMGGSYEQYF.

This chain uses TRBV20-1 with TRBJ2-5, with 10 bases aligning to TRBD2. The tail of the sequence fits TRBJ2-7 better, so the J call may be wrong. The CDR3 is made up of 15 amino acids. Germline CDR1 reads DFQATT; CDR2 reads SNEGSKA (reference sequence). CDR3 DNA: TGCAGTGCCCCCGGGGCTAGCGGGAGACTCAACGAGCAGTACTTC. Translating it yields CSAPGASGRLNEQYF.

This chain links TRBV15 with TRBJ2-1; D uncertain. Germline CDR1 is LNHNV and CDR2 is YYDKDF (reference sequence). The length of the CDR3 is 15 residues. Trimming stripped 0 bases from V and 6 bases from J, with 12 bases between. CDR3 sequence: CATSREALSGNEQFF. The DNA of the CDR3 is TGTGCCACCAGCAGAGAGGCCCTATCTGGCAATGAGCAGTTCTTC.

V gene TRBV28 combines with J gene TRBJ2-1; tentative D call: TRBD1 (5 bases). V shed 4 bases and J shed 1 base, with 14 bases lying between them. The CDR3 contains 16 residues. Germline CDR1 reads MDHEN; CDR2 reads SYDVKM. The CDR3 loop is CASSSTTALSYNEQFF. CDR3 DNA sequence: TGTGCCAGCAGTTCCACGACAGCTTTATCCTACAATGAGCAGTTCTTC.

The chain is built from TRBV7-9 and TRBJ1-2; no clear D. The CDR3 extends over 10 amino acids. V was shortened by 11 bases and J by 7 bases, with 11 bases between the two germline ends. The V gene's germline CDR1 is SEHNR and CDR2 FQNEAQ (reference sequence). The CDR3 DNA is TGTGCCCCCTCTGCTGGTGGCTACACCTTC. Translation: CAPSAGGYTF. The full variable domain, rest sourced from reference TRBV7-9 and TRBJ1-2, is DTGVSQNPRHKITKRGQNVTFRCDPISEHNRLYWYRQTLGQGPEFLTYFQNEAQLEKSRLLSDRFSAERPKGSFSTLEIQRTEQGDSAMYLCAPSAGGYTFGSGTRLTVV.

This clonotype showed up just a few times. The chain is built from TRBV4-3 and TRBJ2-1; D may be TRBD2 (6 bases). V was pared by 0 bases and J by 4 bases, with 13 bases between. Per germline, CDR1 LGHNA and CDR2 YSLEER. The CDR3 loop spans 16 amino acids. The CDR3 bases are TGCGCCAGCAGCCAAGAACCGGGTAGCGGATACAATGAGCAGTTCTTC. Encoded protein: CASSQEPGSGYNEQFF.

The V call is TRBV5-1, the J call TRBJ1-6; 9 positions agree with TRBD1. With 5 bases clipped from V and 7 bases from J, the junction kept 10 bases outside the gene matches. Germline V gives CDR1 SGHRS, CDR2 YFSETQ. The CDR3 sequence is 16 residues long. The DNA of the CDR3 is TGCGCCAGCAGTCCTCAATTGGGGACAGGGAATTCACCCCTCCACTTT. Protein sequence: CASSPQLGTGNSPLHF.

The rearrangement joins TRBV7-2 to TRBJ2-1; 11 nucleotides line up with TRBD2. The V segment lost 1 base and the J segment 7 bases; nucleotides outside the gene matches: 12. Germline V gene data show CDR1 as SGHTA and CDR2 as FQGNSA. This CDR3 region has 18 residues. CDR3 in DNA: TGTGCCAGCAGCTTAGATCTTAGCGGGAGGGCTATGAGTAATGAGCAGTTCTTC. Protein sequence: CASSLDLSGRAMSNEQFF.

CDR3 sequence: CSVGQAPDTQYF. The CDR3 DNA sequence: TGCAGCGTTGGGCAGGCTCCAGATACGCAGTATTTT. The chain combines TRBV29-1 with TRBJ2-3; D gene ambiguous. Germline V CDR1 and CDR2: SQVTM, ANQGSEA. The germline V and J ends were trimmed by 4 bases and 4 bases, with 9 bases remaining between them. This CDR3 comprises 12 residues.

The chain employs TRBV20-1 and TRBJ2-1; D possibly corresponds to TRBD1 (6 bases). Germline loops: CDR1 DFQATT, CDR2 SNEGSKA (reference sequence). The CDR3 runs to 12 residues. V lost 5 bases and J lost 7, with 12 bases in between. The CDR3: CSAGVTGNEQFF. CDR3 bases: TGCAGTGCTGGGGTTACAGGGAATGAGCAGTTCTTC.

For this clonotype: A much larger clone differs from this one at a single base, so this may be a read error. The chain carries TRBV6-5 and TRBJ2-3; D possibly uses TRBD1 or TRBD2 (6 bases each). The length of the CDR3 is 18 residues. CDR1 and CDR2 from the germline V gene are MNHEY and SVGAGI. Trimming cost V 0 bases and J 5 bases, with 21 bases left between them. CDR3 DNA sequence: TGTGCCAGCAGTTACTCAGAGACAGGCGGGGTGATCAGAGATACGCAGTATTTT. Translation gives CASSYSETGGVIRDTQYF.

The table lists this clonotype with a few counts. The CDR3 here is CASSEGRRETQYF. CDR3 nucleotides: TGCGCCAGCAGTGAAGGCCGCCGGGAGACCCAGTACTTC. The chain combines TRBV10-2 with TRBJ2-5, with D hard to call. The CDR3 consists of 13 residues. The germline V and J ends were trimmed by 3 bases and 5 bases, with 10 bases remaining between them. Germline V lookup: CDR1 WSHSY, CDR2 SAAADI.

The chain links TRBV5-4 to TRBJ2-1; no definite D call. The J call may be faulty, since TRBJ2-7 better matches the DNA end. The CDR3 loop spans 15 amino acids. CDR1 and CDR2 (germline): SGHNT, YYREEE (reference sequence). The CDR3 sequence is CASSLDIRSYNEQYF. CDR3 nucleotide sequence: TGTGCCAGCAGCTTGGACATCCGCTCCTACAATGAGCAGTACTTC.

In this sample, this clonotype turned up many times. This chain connects TRBV9 to TRBJ2-1; D uncertain. With 4 bases removed from V and 6 bases from J, the gap between germline ends came to 11 bases. Germline V gene sequence: CDR1 SGDLS, CDR2 YYNGEE. CDR3 length: 13 residues. CDR3 in amino acids: CASSRVPLNEQFF. The CDR3, as DNA: TGTGCCAGCAGCCGGGTTCCCCTCAATGAGCAGTTCTTC. Full variable domain (outside the CDR3, taken from reference TRBV9 and TRBJ2-1): DSGVTQTPKHLITATGQRVTLRCSPRSGDLSVYWYQQSLDQGLQFLIQYYNGEERAKGNILERFSAQQFPDLHSELNLSSLELGDSALYFCASSRVPLNEQFFGPGTRLTVL.

The chain uses TRBV20-1 and TRBJ2-3, with 12 positions matching TRBD2. V shed 6 bases and J 11 bases; nucleotides not matched to a gene: 18. This CDR3 contains 16 residues. Per germline, CDR1 DFQATT and CDR2 SNEGSKA (reference sequence). The CDR3 nucleotides are TGCAGTGCATTACCCGGGGCTAGCGGGGGGGCGGTGGAGCAGTATTTT. Amino acids: CSALPGASGGAVEQYF.

The chain is built from TRBV25-1 and TRBJ1-5, with D uncertain. Trimming pared 1 base from V and 6 bases from J, leaving 4 bases between. The CDR3 totals 12 residues. Germline CDR1 and CDR2: MGHDK and SYGVNS. CDR3 in DNA: TGTGCCAGCAGTGAATCTGGTCAGCCCCAGCATTTT. Translating gives CASSESGQPQHF.

The gene calls are TRBV4-3 and TRBJ2-3, with D tentatively TRBD1 or TRBD2 (6 bases each). Germline CDR1 and CDR2: LGHNA and YSLEER. V dropped 3 bases and J dropped 2 bases, with 12 bases sitting between them. The CDR3 consists of 15 residues. The CDR3 coding sequence is TGCGCCAGCAGCCACTCGGGGGCCCCCACAGATACGCAGTATTTT. This codes for CASSHSGAPTDTQYF.

The CDR3 region has the DNA TGTGCCACGGGAGGGGCGGTAGAACCCCAGCATTTT. This translates into CATGGAVEPQHF. The V and J genes are TRBV7-2 and TRBJ1-5; D may be TRBD1 (5 bases). There are 12 residues in the CDR3. CDR1 is SGHTA, CDR2 FQGNSA, per germline. Trimming stripped 10 bases from V and 10 bases from J, with 17 bases between.